The sample holds many counts of the clone carrying this TCR beta chain. TCRdb reprocessed the 5' RACE reads with MiXCR, giving one entry per CDR3 protein. In the table there are about 57,000 distinct CDR3 sequences, about 10% of which are singletons. The data were taken from a study of neurological immune-mediated disorders. Time point: longitudinal time-point 1 (baseline). Unsorted libraries used 2 million PBMCs kept at -80 degrees C. The V gene lost 6 bases and the J gene lost 9 bases, with 27 bases spanning the gap. The germline V gene encodes CDR1 MDHEN and CDR2 SYDVKM. The CDR3 runs to 16 residues.

The V call is TRBV28, the J call TRBJ2-7; a possible D gene is TRBD2 (5 bases). The TCR comes from a male donor with HTLV-1-associated myelopathy (HAM/TSP). The specimen sequenced was PBMCs. CDR3 in amino acids: CASSDPGSKKTLGQYF. CDR3 in DNA: TGTGCCAGCAGCGACCCGGGATCTAAAAAAACCCTTGGGCAGTACTTC.